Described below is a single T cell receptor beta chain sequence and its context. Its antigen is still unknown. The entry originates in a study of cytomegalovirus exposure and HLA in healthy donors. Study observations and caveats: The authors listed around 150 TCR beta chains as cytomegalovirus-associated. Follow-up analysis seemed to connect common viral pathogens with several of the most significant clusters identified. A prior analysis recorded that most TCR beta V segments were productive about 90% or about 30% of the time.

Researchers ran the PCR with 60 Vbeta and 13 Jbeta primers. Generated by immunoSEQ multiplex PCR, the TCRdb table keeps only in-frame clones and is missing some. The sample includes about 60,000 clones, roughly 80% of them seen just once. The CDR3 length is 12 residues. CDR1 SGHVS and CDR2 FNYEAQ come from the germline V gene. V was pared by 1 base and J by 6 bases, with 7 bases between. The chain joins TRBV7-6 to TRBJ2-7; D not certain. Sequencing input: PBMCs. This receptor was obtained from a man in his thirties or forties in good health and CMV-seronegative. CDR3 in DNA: TGTGCCAGCAGCTTAGATGGCGGCGAGCAGTACTTC. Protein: CASSLDGGEQYF. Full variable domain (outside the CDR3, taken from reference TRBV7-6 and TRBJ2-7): GAGVSQSPRYKVTKRGQDVALRCDPISGHVSLYWYRQALGQGPEFLTYFNYEAQQDKSGLPNDRFSAERPEGSISTLTIQRTEQRDSAMYRCASSLDGGEQYFGPGTRLTVT.